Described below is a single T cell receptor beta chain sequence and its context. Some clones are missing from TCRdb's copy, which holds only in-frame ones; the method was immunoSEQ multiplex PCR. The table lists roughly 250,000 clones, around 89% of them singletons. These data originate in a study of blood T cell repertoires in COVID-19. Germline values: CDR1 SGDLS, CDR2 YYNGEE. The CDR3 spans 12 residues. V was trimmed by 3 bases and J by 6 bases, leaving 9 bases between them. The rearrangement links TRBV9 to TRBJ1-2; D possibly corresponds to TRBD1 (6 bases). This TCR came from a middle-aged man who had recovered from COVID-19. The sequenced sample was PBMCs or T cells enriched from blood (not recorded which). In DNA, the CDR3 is TGTGCCAGCAGCGGACAGGAGAATGGCTACACCTTC. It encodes CASSGQENGYTF.